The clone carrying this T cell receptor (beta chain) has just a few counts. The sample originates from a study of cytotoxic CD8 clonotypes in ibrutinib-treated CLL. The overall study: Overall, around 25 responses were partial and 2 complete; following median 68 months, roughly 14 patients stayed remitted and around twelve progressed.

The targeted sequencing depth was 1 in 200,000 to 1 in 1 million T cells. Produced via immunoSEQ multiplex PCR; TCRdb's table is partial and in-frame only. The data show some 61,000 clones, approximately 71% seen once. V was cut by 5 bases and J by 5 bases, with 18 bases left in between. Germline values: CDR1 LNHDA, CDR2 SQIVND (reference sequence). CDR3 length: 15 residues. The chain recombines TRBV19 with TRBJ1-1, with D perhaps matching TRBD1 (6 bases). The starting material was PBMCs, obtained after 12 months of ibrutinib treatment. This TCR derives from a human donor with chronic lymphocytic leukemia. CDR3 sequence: CASSHRAGGATEAFF. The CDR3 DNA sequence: TGTGCCAGTAGTCACCGGGCGGGGGGCGCGACTGAAGCTTTCTTT.